This T cell receptor beta chain originates from a study of Ad26.COV2.S vaccination and SARS-CoV-2 variants. Using immunoSEQ multiplex PCR, the repertoire was profiled, and TCRdb retains in-frame clones only, with some absent. The table lists some 270,000 clones, around 90% of them singletons. The germline CDR1 and CDR2 sequences are DFQATT and SNEGSKA (reference sequence). Between the trimmed V and J ends, which lost 3 bases and 3 bases, there was a span of 18 bases. The CDR3 loop spans 16 amino acids. Treatment described: roughly 19 received Ad26.COV2.S at low or high dose, single or two shots; several received placebo; per-sample allocation not given. Day 63 after the first vaccine or placebo injection was the time point for sampling.

The source of this sequence is a person aged 18-65 years who received the Ad26.COV2.S COVID-19 vaccine or a placebo. The source material was peripheral blood, sampled in a trial of Ad26.COV2.S vaccine versus placebo. The chain links TRBV20-1 to TRBJ2-1; D perhaps matches TRBD2 (6 bases). The CDR3 protein is CSASNRGGADYNEQFF. In nucleotides, the CDR3 is TGCAGTGCTAGTAACCGGGGCGGGGCAGACTACAATGAGCAGTTCTTC.